This record looks at one TCR beta chain sequence and its context. The entry originates in a study of blood T cell repertoires in COVID-19. Across the whole study: COVID-19 samples collected from the United States, Italy and Spain covered acute and convalescent phases. T cells, B-cell-depleted T cells, or PBMCs supplied cDNA or gDNA.

A Seattle source enrolled patients during active infection and followed them longitudinally. Losses at the gene ends were 2 bases for V and 3 bases for J; bases not matched to a gene: 11. This CDR3 has 19 residues. Germline V gene data show CDR1 as SGDLS and CDR2 as YYNGEE. Authors' methods: Amplification of reference gene primers was used by the study to estimate nucleated cell counts. Data came from immunoSEQ multiplex PCR; TCRdb stores just in-frame clones and leaves some out. The D gene and trimming were derived from the DNA, and the V and J assignments and clone size from that table. Among under 450,000 clones listed, roughly 90% were seen once.

Sequenced material: peripheral blood. The rearrangement links TRBV9 to TRBJ2-3, with 14 bases fitting TRBD2. The receptor was derived from a woman in her forties with COVID-19, enrolled during active disease. CDR3 sequence reads: CASSVELGLAGVGTDTQYF. Written as DNA, the CDR3 is TGTGCCAGCAGCGTCGAATTGGGACTAGCGGGAGTAGGGACAGATACGCAGTATTTT. The full variable domain, with the rest looked up from reference TRBV9 and TRBJ2-3, is DSGVTQTPKHLITATGQRVTLRCSPRSGDLSVYWYQQSLDQGLQFLIQYYNGEERAKGNILERFSAQQFPDLHSELNLSSLELGDSALYFCASSVELGLAGVGTDTQYFGPGTRLTVL.